This paragraph covers one TCR beta chain sequence. The antigen is not known. This record belongs to a study of CXCR3-negative and CXCR3-positive naive CD8 T cells. Findings and caveats of the study: TRBV-TRBJ usage was similar across naive CXCR3 subsets but distinct in memory cells.

The libraries of TRB cDNA were constructed through 5' RACE using UMI labels. From its re-call of the 5' RACE reads, TCRdb lists each CDR3 protein once, without DNA. The sample totals 100,000 to 150,000 distinct CDR3 sequences. This clonotype was sampled from a human donor in good health. Some clones in this sample may be carry-over from other donors' samples. The source material was naive CXCR3- CD8+ T cells from blood. Subset reported: CD45RO-CCR7+CD27+CD95- naive CD8+ T cells lacking CXCR3 (TNR3-).

The CDR3 sequence is CASSGGRSYEQYF. This sequence joins TRBV9 and TRBJ2-7. The CDR3 extends over 13 amino acids. In germline, CDR1 is SGDLS, CDR2 YYNGEE.